This is a list of T cell receptor beta chains from one sample in a study of lymphopenia after photon versus proton radiotherapy. This table comes from immunoSEQ multiplex PCR, and its TCRdb copy is limited to in-frame clones, with some not included. There are tens of thousands of clones in the sample; around 88% occur only once, and roughly 29% lies in the top ten. Specimen: peripheral blood, collected from a patient treated with photon-based radiotherapy. Receptors originate from a man aged 45-65 years with gastric cancer. Each CDR3 is given with its conserved first and last residue. D genes are given only for firm matches. Size tells how often a clone was seen (once, few, many) or the class of an expanded clone, and some rows leave it out.

TRBV27	TRBJ2-2	.	.	CASSLAGWGELFF	TGTGCCAGCAGTTTAGCGGGGTGGGGGGAGCTGTTTTTT
TRBV10-3	TRBJ2-7	.	TRBD1	CATQRDRGYEQYF	TGTGCCACCCAAAGGGACAGGGGGTACGAGCAGTACTTC
TRBV5-1	TRBJ2-5	.	TRBD2	CASSFPAGEYQETQYF	TGCGCCAGCAGCTTTCCTGCGGGAGAGTACCAAGAGACCCAGTACTTC
TRBV13	TRBJ1-3	once	TRBD1	CASSLWGQGSGNTIYF	TGTGCCAGCAGCTTATGGGGACAGGGTTCCGGAAACACCATATATTTT
TRBV7-2	TRBJ2-7	.	TRBD1	CASSLRLGTGSTYEQYF	TGTGCCAGCAGCTTACGGTTGGGGACAGGTTCTACCTACGAGCAGTACTTC
TRBV9	TRBJ2-7	.	.	CASSVLDGRSYEQYF	TGTGCCAGCAGCGTATTAGACGGGAGATCCTACGAGCAGTACTTC
TRBV7-8	TRBJ1-2	.	.	CASSLETTGLYGYTF	TGTGCCAGCAGCTTAGAAACGACAGGCCTCTATGGCTACACCTTC
TRBV19	TRBJ1-1	once	.	CASSNGVNTEAFF	TGTGCCAGTAGTAATGGGGTGAACACTGAAGCTTTCTTT
TRBV18	TRBJ1-3	.	.	CASSPLGSTSGNTIYF	TGTGCCAGCTCACCACTTGGCTCCACCTCTGGAAACACCATATATTTT
TRBV30	TRBJ2-1	few	TRBD2	CAWSGLAGVEQFF	TGTGCCTGGAGTGGGCTAGCGGGAGTTGAGCAGTTCTTC
TRBV7-3	TRBJ2-3	.	.	CASSLTHSTDTQYF	TGTGCCAGCAGCTTAACGCACAGCACAGATACGCAGTATTTT
TRBV9	TRBJ2-2	.	.	CASSAVASGGELFF	TGTGCCAGCAGCGCGGTAGCCTCGGGCGGGGAGCTGTTTTTT
TRBV28	TRBJ2-1	once	.	CASSLVGQGGHAQFF	TGTGCCAGCAGTTTAGTGGGCCAGGGGGGCCATGCGCAGTTCTTC
TRBV28	TRBJ1-5	.	.	CATDKGWGQPQHF	TGTGCCACCGACAAGGGGTGGGGCCAGCCCCAGCATTTT
TRBV7-2	TRBJ2-2	.	.	CASTLRRQGTGELFF	TGTGCCAGCACTCTTCGGAGGCAAGGCACCGGGGAGCTGTTTTTT
TRBV5-6	TRBJ2-7	.	TRBD1	CASSLGTGNYEQYF	TGTGCCAGCAGCTTGGGGACAGGGAACTACGAGCAGTACTTC
TRBV7-2	TRBJ2-7	.	TRBD1	CASSSDRGPYEQYF	TGTGCCAGCAGCTCAGACAGGGGACCCTACGAGCAGTACTTC
TRBV7-8	TRBJ2-7	.	.	CASSPRRSSEQYF	TGTGCCAGCAGCCCCAGACGGAGTAGCGAGCAGTACTTC
TRBV19	TRBJ2-3	.	TRBD1	CASSTGSTGWGDTQYF	TGTGCCAGTAGTACAGGTTCGACAGGGTGGGGAGATACGCAGTATTTT
TRBV18	TRBJ1-3	.	.	CASSPEGLRNTIYF	TGTGCCAGCTCACCAGAGGGATTACGAAACACCATATATTTT
TRBV6-5	TRBJ2-5	once	.	CASSWQFGETQYF	TGTGCCAGCAGTTGGCAGTTTGGTGAGACCCAGTACTTC
TRBV29-1	TRBJ2-1	.	TRBD2	CSVVGTSGRRNEQFF	TGCAGCGTTGTTGGAACTAGCGGAAGGAGGAATGAGCAGTTCTTC
TRBV2	TRBJ1-5	.	.	CASSDWLIQPQHF	TGTGCCAGCAGTGATTGGCTTATCCAGCCCCAGCATTTT
TRBV18	TRBJ2-6	.	.	CASSPQSGANVLTF	TGTGCCAGCTCACCTCAGAGTGGGGCCAACGTCCTGACTTTC
TRBV7-3	TRBJ1-3	few	.	CASSFSPGDTIYF	TGTGCCAGCAGCTTCTCCCCCGGGGACACCATATATTTT
TRBV4-1	TRBJ1-5	few	.	CASSQGVVSNQPQHF	TGCGCCAGCAGCCAAGGCGTGGTTAGCAATCAGCCCCAGCATTTT
TRBV4-1	TRBJ1-5	.	.	CASSQAPGKGTPTQHF	TGCGCCAGCAGCCAAGCGCCGGGAAAGGGTACCCCGACCCAGCATTTT
TRBV5-6	TRBJ1-1	few	TRBD1	CASRRQGNTEAFF	TGTGCCAGCAGGAGACAGGGGAACACTGAAGCTTTCTTT
TRBV5-4	TRBJ2-7	.	.	CASSWGLSLEQYF	TGTGCCAGCAGTTGGGGACTTTCCCTTGAGCAGTACTTC
TRBV21-1	TRBJ2-2	few	.	CASSNRISTGELFF	TGTGCCAGCAGCAATCGGATCTCTACCGGGGAGCTGTTTTTT
TRBV19	TRBJ2-2	.	.	CASSGKHTGELFF	TGTGCCAGTAGCGGGAAGCACACCGGGGAGCTGTTTTTT
TRBV14	TRBJ1-2	.	.	CASSQDLGINYGYTF	TGTGCCAGCAGCCAAGATTTGGGAATCAACTATGGCTACACCTTC
TRBV30	TRBJ2-7	.	.	CAWSVQDWPSVKQYF	TGTGCCTGGAGTGTACAAGACTGGCCCTCGGTAAAGCAGTACTTC
TRBV18	TRBJ1-1	.	TRBD1	CASSRTGGNTEAFF	TGTGCCAGCTCTCGGACAGGGGGGAACACTGAAGCTTTCTTT
TRBV18	TRBJ2-2	.	.	CASSPQGIVSANTGELFF	TGTGCCAGCTCACCTCAGGGGATTGTATCAGCGAACACCGGGGAGCTGTTTTTT
TRBV4-3	TRBJ1-4	.	.	CASSRPPVGTNEKLFF	TGCGCCAGCAGCCGCCCGCCCGTAGGAACTAATGAAAAACTGTTTTTT
TRBV4-1	TRBJ1-5	.	TRBD1	CASSQGPSGGSNQPQHF	TGCGCCAGCAGCCAAGGTCCCTCAGGGGGTAGCAATCAGCCCCAGCATTTT
TRBV19	TRBJ2-5	once	.	CASSTLTQETQYF	TGTGCCAGTAGTACCCTAACCCAAGAGACCCAGTACTTC
TRBV28	TRBJ1-2	.	.	CASSSEESVNGYTF	TGTGCCAGCAGTTCAGAGGAATCAGTCAATGGCTACACCTTC
TRBV15	TRBJ2-1	few	TRBD2	CATSRGGTSGSPRFF	TGTGCCACCAGCAGAGGGGGGACTAGCGGGAGCCCTCGGTTCTTC
TRBV5-4	TRBJ2-1	.	.	CASSLSSEGYNEQFF	TGTGCCAGCAGCTTGTCGTCGGAAGGTTACAATGAGCAGTTCTTC
TRBV28	TRBJ1-1	.	TRBD1	CASSRTGLMNTEAFF	TGTGCCAGCAGTAGGACAGGGTTGATGAACACTGAAGCTTTCTTT
TRBV7-9	TRBJ1-1	once	.	CASSSHATGNTEAFF	TGTGCCAGCAGCTCCCATGCGACGGGGAACACTGAAGCTTTCTTT
TRBV19	TRBJ2-3	.	TRBD1	CASSSRDRSTDTQYF	TGTGCCAGTAGTTCAAGGGACAGAAGCACAGATACGCAGTATTTT
TRBV30	TRBJ1-2	.	TRBD1	CAWRAFGQGNYGYTF	TGTGCCTGGAGGGCCTTCGGACAGGGAAACTATGGCTACACCTTC
TRBV2	TRBJ1-5	.	.	CASSSGLGNQPQHF	TGTGCCAGCAGTTCGGGGTTGGGCAATCAGCCCCAGCATTTT
TRBV2	TRBJ1-2	once	.	CASEDTVYGYTF	TGTGCCAGCGAGGACACTGTCTATGGCTACACCTTC
TRBV27	TRBJ2-1	.	TRBD1	CASSLTGTVQQRSEQFF	TGTGCCAGCAGCCTTACCGGGACAGTTCAACAGAGGAGTGAGCAGTTCTTC
TRBV10-3	TRBJ2-3	.	.	CATLEGSTDTQYF	TGTGCCACCTTAGAAGGGTCCACAGATACGCAGTATTTT
TRBV5-5	TRBJ2-7	.	.	CASSLVAGNSYEQYF	TGTGCCAGCAGCTTGGTGGCCGGGAACTCCTACGAGCAGTACTTC
TRBV11-1	TRBJ1-1	.	.	CASSFVSLNTEAFF	TGTGCCAGCAGCTTTGTCAGCCTGAACACTGAAGCTTTCTTT
TRBV6-6	TRBJ1-4	.	TRBD1	CASRTGTVNEKLFF	TGTGCCAGCAGGACCGGGACAGTTAATGAAAAACTGTTTTTT
TRBV19	TRBJ2-7	.	TRBD1	CASSGGQGSYEQYF	TGTGCCAGTAGTGGTGGACAGGGCTCCTACGAGCAGTACTTC